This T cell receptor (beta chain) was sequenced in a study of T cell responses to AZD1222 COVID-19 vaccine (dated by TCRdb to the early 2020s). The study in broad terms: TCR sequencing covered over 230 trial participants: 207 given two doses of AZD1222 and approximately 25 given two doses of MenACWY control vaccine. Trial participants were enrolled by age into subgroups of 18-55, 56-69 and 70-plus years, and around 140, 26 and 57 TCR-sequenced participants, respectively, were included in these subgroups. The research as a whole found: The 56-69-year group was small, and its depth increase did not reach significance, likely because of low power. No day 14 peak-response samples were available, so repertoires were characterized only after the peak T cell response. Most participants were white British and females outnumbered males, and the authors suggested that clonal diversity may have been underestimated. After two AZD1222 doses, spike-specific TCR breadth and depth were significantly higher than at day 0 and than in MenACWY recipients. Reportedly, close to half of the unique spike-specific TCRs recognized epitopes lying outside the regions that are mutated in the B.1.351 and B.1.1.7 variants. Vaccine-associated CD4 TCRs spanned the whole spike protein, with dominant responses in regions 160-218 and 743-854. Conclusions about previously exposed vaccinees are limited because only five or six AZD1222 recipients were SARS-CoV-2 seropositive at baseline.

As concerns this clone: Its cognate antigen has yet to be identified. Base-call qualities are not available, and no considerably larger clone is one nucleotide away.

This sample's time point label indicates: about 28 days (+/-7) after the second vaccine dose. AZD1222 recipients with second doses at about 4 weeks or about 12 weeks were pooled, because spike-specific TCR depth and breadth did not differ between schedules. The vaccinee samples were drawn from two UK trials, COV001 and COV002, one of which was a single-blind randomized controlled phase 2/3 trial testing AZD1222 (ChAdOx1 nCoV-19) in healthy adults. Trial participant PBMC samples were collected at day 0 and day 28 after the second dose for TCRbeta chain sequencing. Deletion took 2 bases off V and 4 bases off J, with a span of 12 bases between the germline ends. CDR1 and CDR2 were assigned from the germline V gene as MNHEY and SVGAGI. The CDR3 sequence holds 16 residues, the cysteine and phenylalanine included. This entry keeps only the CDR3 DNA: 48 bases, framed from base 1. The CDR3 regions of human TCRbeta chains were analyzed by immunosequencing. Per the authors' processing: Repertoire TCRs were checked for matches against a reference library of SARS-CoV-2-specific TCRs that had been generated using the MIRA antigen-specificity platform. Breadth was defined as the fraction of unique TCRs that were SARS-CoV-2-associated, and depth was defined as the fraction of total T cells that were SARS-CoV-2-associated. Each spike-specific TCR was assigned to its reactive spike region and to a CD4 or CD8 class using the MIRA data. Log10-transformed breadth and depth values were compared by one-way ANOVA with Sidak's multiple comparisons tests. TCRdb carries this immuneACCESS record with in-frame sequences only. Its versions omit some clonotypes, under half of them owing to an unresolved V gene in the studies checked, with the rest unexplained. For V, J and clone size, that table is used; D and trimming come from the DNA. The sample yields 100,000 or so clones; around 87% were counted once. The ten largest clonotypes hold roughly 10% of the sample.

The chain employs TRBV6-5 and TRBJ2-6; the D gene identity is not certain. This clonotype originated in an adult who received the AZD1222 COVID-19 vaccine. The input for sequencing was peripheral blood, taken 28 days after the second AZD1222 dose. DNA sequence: TGTGCCAGCAGTTACGTCCTCAGGTACGGGGCCAACGTCCTGACTTTC. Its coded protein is CASSYVLRYGANVLTF.